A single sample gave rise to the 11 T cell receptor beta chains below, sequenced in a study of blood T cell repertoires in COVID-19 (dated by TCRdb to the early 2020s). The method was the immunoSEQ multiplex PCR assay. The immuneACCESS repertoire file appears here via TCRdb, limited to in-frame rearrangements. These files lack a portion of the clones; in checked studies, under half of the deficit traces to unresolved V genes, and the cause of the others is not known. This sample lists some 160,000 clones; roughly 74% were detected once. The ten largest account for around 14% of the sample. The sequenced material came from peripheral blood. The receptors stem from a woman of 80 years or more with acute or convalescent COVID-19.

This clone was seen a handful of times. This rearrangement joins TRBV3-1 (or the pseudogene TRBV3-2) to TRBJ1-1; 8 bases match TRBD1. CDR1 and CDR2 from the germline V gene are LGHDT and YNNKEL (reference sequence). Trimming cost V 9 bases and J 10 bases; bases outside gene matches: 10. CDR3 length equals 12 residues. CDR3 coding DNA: TGTGCCAGTAAGCCAGGGGGCGGAGTAGCTTTCTTT. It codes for CASKPGGGVAFF.

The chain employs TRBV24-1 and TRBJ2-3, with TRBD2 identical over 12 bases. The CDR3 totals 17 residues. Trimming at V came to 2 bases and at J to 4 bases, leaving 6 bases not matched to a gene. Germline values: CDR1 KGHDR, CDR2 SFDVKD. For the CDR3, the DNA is TGTGCCACCAGTGATTCGACTAGCGGGGGAGATCCAGATACGCAGTATTTT. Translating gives CATSDSTSGGDPDTQYF.

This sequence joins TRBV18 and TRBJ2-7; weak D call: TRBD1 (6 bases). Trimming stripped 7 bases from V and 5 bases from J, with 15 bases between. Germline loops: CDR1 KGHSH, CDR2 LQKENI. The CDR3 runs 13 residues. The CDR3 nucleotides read TGTGCCAGCTTCACGGACAGTAACGACGAGCAGTACTTC. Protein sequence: CASFTDSNDEQYF.

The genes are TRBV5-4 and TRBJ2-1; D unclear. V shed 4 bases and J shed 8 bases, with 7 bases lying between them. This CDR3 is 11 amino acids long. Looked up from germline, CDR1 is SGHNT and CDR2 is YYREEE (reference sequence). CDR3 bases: TGTGCCAGCAGCCGCGACTATGAGCAGTTCTTC. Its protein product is CASSRDYEQFF.

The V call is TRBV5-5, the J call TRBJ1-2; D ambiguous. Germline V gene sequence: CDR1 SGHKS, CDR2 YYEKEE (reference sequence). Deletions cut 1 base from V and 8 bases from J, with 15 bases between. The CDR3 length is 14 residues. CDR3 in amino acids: CASSLQFAKPGYTF. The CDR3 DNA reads TGTGCCAGCAGCTTGCAGTTTGCCAAACCCGGCTACACCTTC.

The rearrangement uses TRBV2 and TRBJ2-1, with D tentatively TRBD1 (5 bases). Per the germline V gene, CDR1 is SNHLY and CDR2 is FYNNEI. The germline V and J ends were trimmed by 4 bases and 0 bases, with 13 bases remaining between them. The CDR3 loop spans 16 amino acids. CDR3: CASSALRTLSYNEQFF. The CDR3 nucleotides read TGTGCCAGCAGTGCTCTTAGGACACTCTCCTACAATGAGCAGTTCTTC.

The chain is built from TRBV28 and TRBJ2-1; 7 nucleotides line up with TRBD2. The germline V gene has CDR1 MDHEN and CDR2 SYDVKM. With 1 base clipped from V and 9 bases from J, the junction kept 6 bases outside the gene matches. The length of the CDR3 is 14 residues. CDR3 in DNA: TGTGCCAGCAGTTTATCGGGGAGGGACCTTGAGCAGTTCTTC. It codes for CASSLSGRDLEQFF.

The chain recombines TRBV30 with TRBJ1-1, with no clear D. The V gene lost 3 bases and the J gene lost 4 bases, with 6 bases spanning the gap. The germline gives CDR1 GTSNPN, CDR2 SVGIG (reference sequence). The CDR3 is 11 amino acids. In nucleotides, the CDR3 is TGTGCCTGGAGCCTAACCACTGAAGCTTTCTTT. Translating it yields CAWSLTTEAFF. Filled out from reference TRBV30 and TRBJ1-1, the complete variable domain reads SQTIHQWPATLVQPVGSPLSLECTVEGTSNPNLYWYRQAAGRGLQLLFYSVGIGQISSEVPQNLSASRPQDRQFILSSKKLLLSDSGFYLCAWSLTTEAFFGQGTRLTVV.

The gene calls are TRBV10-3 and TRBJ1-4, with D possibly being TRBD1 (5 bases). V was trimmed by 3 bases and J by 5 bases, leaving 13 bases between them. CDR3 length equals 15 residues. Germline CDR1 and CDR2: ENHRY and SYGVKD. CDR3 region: CAISDSTGGNEKLFF. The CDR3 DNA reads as TGTGCCATCAGTGACTCAACGGGGGGGAATGAAAAACTGTTTTTT.

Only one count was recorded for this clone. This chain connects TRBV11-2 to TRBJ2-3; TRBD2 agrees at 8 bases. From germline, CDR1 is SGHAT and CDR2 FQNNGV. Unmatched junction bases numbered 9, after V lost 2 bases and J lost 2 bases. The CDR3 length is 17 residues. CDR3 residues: CASSLPALAENTDTQYF. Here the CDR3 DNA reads TGTGCCAGCAGCTTACCTGCACTAGCGGAGAACACAGATACGCAGTATTTT.

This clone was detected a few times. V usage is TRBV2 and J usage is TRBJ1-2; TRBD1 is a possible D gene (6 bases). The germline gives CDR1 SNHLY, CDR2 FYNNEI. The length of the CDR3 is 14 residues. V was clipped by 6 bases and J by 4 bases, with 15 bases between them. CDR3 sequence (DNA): TGTGCCAGCAGGACAACAGGGCGAGGCTATGGCTACACCTTC. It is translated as CASRTTGRGYGYTF.